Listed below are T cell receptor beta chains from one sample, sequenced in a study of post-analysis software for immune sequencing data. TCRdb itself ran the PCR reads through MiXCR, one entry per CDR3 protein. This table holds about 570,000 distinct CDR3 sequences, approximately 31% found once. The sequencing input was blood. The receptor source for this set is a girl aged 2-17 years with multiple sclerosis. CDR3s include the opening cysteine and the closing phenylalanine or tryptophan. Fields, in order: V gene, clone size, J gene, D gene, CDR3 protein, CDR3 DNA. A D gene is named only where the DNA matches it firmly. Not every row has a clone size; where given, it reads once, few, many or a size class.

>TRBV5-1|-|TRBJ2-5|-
CASSLGLDVETQYF
TGCGCCAGCAGCTTGGGGCTAGACGTAGAGACCCAGTACTTC
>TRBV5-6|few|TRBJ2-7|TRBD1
CASNRQGSYEQYF
TGTGCCAGCAACCGACAGGGCTCCTACGAGCAGTACTTC
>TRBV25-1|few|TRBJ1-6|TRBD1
CASSARGTGGGSPLHF
TGTGCCAGCAGTGCCCGCGGGACAGGGGGCGGTTCACCCCTCCACTTT
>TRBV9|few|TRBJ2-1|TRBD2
CASSVSPAGTSYNEQFF
TGTGCCAGCAGCGTGTCCCCAGCGGGGACCTCCTACAATGAGCAGTTCTTC
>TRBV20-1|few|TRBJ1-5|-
CSARDGRGNQPQHF
TGCAGTGCTAGGGACGGTAGAGGCAATCAGCCCCAGCATTTT
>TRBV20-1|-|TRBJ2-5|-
CSATRQKETQYF
TGCAGTGCTACTAGACAGAAAGAGACCCAGTACTTC
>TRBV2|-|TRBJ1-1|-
CASRGLVEAFF
TGTGCCAGCAGGGGGTTGGTTGAAGCTTTCTTT
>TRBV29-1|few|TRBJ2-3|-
CSHRRDSTDTQYF
TGCAGCCATAGGCGGGATAGCACAGATACGCAGTATTTT
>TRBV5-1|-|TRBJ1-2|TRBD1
CASSLASGTGWGGYTF
TGCGCCAGCAGCTTGGCGTCCGGGACAGGGTGGGGCGGCTACACCTTC
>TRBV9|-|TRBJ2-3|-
CASSPPTSAARTDTQYF
TGTGCCAGCAGCCCGCCGACGTCGGCTGCCCGAACAGATACGCAGTATTTT
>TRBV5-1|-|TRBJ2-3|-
CASSLGQVSDTQYF
TGCGCCAGCAGCTTGGGTCAGGTCTCAGATACGCAGTATTTT
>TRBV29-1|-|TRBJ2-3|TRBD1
CSARLQGSTDTQYF
TGCAGCGCCCGTCTACAGGGGAGCACAGATACGCAGTATTTT
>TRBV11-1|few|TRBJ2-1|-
CASSLAPKEGYYNEQFF
TGTGCCAGCAGCTTAGCGCCCAAAGAAGGGTACTACAATGAGCAGTTCTTC
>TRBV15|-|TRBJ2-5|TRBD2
CATSRDRAGGQETQYF
TGTGCCACCAGCAGAGATCGTGCGGGGGGGCAGGAGACCCAGTACTTC
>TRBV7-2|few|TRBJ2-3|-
CASSLDRGRTDTQYF
TGTGCCAGCAGCTTAGACCGGGGGCGCACAGATACGCAGTATTTT
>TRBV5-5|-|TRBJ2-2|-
CASSLVLAKIGELFF
TGTGCCAGCAGCTTGGTACTAGCTAAAATCGGGGAGCTGTTTTTT
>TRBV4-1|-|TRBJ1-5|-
CASSQDGTPGGQPQHF
TGCGCCAGCAGCCAAGATGGGACTCCAGGAGGGCAGCCCCAGCATTTT
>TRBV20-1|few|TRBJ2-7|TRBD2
CSARFAGAYEQYF
TGCAGTGCTAGATTTGCGGGGGCCTACGAGCAGTACTTC
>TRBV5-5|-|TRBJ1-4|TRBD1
CASSLRQGVNEKLFF
TGTGCCAGCAGCCTTCGACAGGGCGTTAATGAAAAACTGTTTTTT
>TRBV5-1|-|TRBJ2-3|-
CASSFGGDQVDTQYF
TGCGCCAGCAGCTTTGGGGGAGATCAGGTCGATACGCAGTATTTT
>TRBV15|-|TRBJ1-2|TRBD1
CATSDGGDRVRGYTF
TGTGCCACCAGCGATGGAGGGGACAGGGTCCGTGGCTACACCTTC
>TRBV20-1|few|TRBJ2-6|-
CSARDLAGANVLTF
TGCAGTGCTAGAGATCTCGCGGGGGCCAACGTCCTGACTTTC
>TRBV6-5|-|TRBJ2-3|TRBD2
CASSPTSGGFTDTQYF
TGTGCCAGCAGCCCAACTAGCGGGGGGTTCACGGATACGCAGTATTTT
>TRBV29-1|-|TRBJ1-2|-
CSVATAYGYTF
TGCAGCGTTGCGACAGCGTATGGCTACACCTTC
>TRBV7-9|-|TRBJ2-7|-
CASSSRWREYEQYF
TGTGCCAGCAGCTCCCGATGGAGGGAGTACGAGCAGTACTTC
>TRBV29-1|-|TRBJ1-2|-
CSGLFGLNYGYTF
TGCAGCGGGCTTTTCGGGCTAAACTATGGCTACACCTTC
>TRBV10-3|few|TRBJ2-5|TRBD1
CAISAPGQGQETQYF
TGTGCCATCAGTGCACCGGGACAGGGCCAAGAGACCCAGTACTTC